This T cell receptor (beta chain) was documented in a study of T cells after posttransplantation cyclophosphamide. Germline V gene sequence: CDR1 LGHNA, CDR2 YSLEER. The CDR3 totals 15 residues. Trimming took 4 bases from V and 0 from J, leaving 10 bases between them. The naive gate required viable CD3+CD4+ or CD3+CD8+ cells with CCR7+CD45RA+CD45RO-CD95-CD27+CD28+ phenotype. Peripheral blood was collected from the related graft donor on the marrow donation day. A remark on this clone: As yet, its antigen is unknown.

Study observations and caveats: Donor-recipient repertoire similarity was low at 1-2 months, rising over year one. TRB overlap between skin or GI tissue T cells and blood was limited. After PTCy, TRB diversity resembled that of CNI/methotrexate controls.

TCRdb keeps only in-frame clones here, not all; method: immunoSEQ multiplex PCR. This table holds more than 30,000 clones, 85% to 95% found once. The TCR originated in a woman aged 55-70 years in good health, CMV-negative, and a related stem cell transplant donor. V gene TRBV4-3 combines with J gene TRBJ2-1; a weak D match, TRBD2 (6 bases). Sequencing used naive CD4+ T cells sorted from PBMCs. CDR3 coding DNA: TGCGCCAGCAGCCGAGGGCGGGGCTCCTACAATGAGCAGTTCTTC. This sequence encodes CASSRGRGSYNEQFF.